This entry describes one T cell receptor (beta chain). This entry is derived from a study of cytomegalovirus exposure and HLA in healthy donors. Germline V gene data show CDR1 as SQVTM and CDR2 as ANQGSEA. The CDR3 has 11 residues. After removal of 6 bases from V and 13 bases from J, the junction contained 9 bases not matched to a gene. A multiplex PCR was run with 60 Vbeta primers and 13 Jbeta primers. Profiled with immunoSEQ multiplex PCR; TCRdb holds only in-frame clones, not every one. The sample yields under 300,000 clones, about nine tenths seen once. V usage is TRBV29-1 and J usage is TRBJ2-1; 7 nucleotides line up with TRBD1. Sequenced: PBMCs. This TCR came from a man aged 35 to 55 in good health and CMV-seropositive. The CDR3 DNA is TGCAGCGTAGACCACACAGGGGTACAGTTCTTC. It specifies CSVDHTGVQFF.